This TCR beta chain derives from a study of blood T cell repertoires in COVID-19. Study in general: COVID-19 samples collected from the United States, Italy and Spain covered acute and convalescent phases. PBMCs, B-cell-depleted T cells, or T cells provided the cDNA or gDNA that made up the material.

The germline V and J ends were trimmed by 8 bases and 4 bases, with 14 bases remaining between them. The CDR3 is made up of 13 amino acids. The V gene's germline CDR1 is SNHLY and CDR2 FYNNEI. In the source study's methods: Counts of nucleated cells, estimated from reference gene primer amplification, were obtained. Method: immunoSEQ multiplex PCR; TCRdb's copy keeps in-frame clones and lacks some. V and J calls and clone size are given by that table; D and trimming were obtained from the DNA. The data show some 240,000 clones, more than 75% seen once. Sequencing input: peripheral blood. The rearrangement links TRBV2 to TRBJ1-2; D is unclear. The receptor was derived from a woman between 55 and 75 years old with active or convalescent COVID-19. CDR3 sequence (DNA): TGTGCCAGCTCATTTAATGGGCTCTATGGCTACACCTTC. Its protein product is CASSFNGLYGYTF. Using reference TRBV2 and TRBJ1-2 for the parts outside the CDR3, the full variable domain is EPEVTQTPSHQVTQMGQEVILRCVPISNHLYFYWYRQILGQKVEFLVSFYNNEISEKSEIFDDQFSVERPDGSNFTLKIRSTKLEDSAMYFCASSFNGLYGYTFGSGTRLTVV.